The source of this T cell receptor (beta chain) is a study of shared clonotypes between healthy human individuals. Note on this clone: What it binds is not known.

Naivety among CD8 cells was defined by CD45RO negativity and positive CCR7 selection, thereby excluding terminally differentiated effector memory CD45RA+ cells. Method: immunoSEQ multiplex PCR; TCRdb's copy keeps in-frame clones and lacks some. The sample has approximately 1.9 million clones, about 94% seen once. Notes on the study in general: The generation probabilities recorded for non-shared clonotypes fell below those of clonotypes shared by all four donors. Naive subsets generally exceeded memory subsets in estimated richness.

The V gene lost 7 bases and the J gene lost 3 bases, with 12 bases spanning the gap. From germline, CDR1 is SGHAT and CDR2 FQNNGV. This CDR3 has 13 amino acids. The TCR comes from a man between 18 and 35 years old in good health. Some clones in this sample may be carry-over from other donors' samples. The V gene is TRBV11-2, the J gene TRBJ2-5, with D possibly being TRBD1 (6 bases). Input material: naive CD8+ T cells from PBMCs. CDR3 sequence: CASTTTGKETQYF. The CDR3 DNA is TGTGCCAGCACCACAACAGGGAAAGAGACCCAGTACTTC.